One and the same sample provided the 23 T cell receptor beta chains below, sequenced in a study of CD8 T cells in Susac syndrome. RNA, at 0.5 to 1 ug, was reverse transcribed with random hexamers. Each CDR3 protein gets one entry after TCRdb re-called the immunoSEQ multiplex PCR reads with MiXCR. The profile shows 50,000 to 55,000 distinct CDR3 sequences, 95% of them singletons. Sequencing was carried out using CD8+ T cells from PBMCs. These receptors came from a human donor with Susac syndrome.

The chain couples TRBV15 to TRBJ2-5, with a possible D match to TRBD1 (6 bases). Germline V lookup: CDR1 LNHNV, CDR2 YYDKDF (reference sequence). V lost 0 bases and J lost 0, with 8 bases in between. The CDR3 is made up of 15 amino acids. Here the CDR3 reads CATSRDQGYQETQYF. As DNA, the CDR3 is TGTGCCACCAGCAGAGATCAGGGGTACCAAGAGACCCAGTACTTC.

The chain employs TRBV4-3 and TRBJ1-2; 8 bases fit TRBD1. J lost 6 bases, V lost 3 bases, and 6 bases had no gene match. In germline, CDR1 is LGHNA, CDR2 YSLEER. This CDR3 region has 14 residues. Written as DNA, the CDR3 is TGCGCCAGCAGCCAGAGACAGGGGATCGATGGCTACACCTTC. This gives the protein CASSQRQGIDGYTF.

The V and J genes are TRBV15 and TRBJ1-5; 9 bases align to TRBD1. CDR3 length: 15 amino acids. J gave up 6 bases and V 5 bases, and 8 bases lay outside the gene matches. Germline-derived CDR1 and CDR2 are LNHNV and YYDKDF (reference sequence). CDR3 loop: CATSPGGQGLQPQHF. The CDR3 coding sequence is TGTGCCACCAGCCCAGGGGGACAGGGTCTTCAGCCCCAGCATTTT.

The CDR3 sequence is CASSSVQTDTQYF. The CDR3 bases are TGTGCCAGCAGCTCCGTTCAGACAGATACGCAGTATTTT. The rearrangement joins TRBV7-3 to TRBJ2-3; D unclear. Germline lookup yields CDR1 SGHTA and CDR2 FQGTGA. This CDR3 region has 13 residues. The V end lost 4 bases, the J end lost 3 bases, and 8 bases lay between the germline ends.

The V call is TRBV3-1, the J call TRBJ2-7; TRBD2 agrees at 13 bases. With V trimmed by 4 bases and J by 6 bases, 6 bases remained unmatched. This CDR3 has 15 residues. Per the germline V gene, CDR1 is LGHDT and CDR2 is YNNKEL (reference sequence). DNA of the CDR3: TGTGCCAGCAGCCCTTCGGGACTAGCGGGGATCGAGCAGTACTTC. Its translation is CASSPSGLAGIEQYF.

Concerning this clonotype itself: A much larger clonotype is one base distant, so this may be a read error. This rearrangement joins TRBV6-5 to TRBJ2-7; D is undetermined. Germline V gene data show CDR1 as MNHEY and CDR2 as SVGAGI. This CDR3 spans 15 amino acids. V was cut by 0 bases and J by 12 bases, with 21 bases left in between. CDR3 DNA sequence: TGTGCCAGCAGTTACTCGAATAGCCCTCGTGATCCGCCGTACTTC. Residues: CASSYSNSPRDPPYF.

DNA of the CDR3: TGTGCCAGTAGTAAGGGCATTAGCGGGGCTTACGAGCAGTACTTC. Its translation: CASSKGISGAYEQYF. The gene calls are TRBV19 and TRBJ2-7, with 8 bases matching TRBD2. V was pared by 4 bases and J by 4 bases, with 9 bases of the junction left unmatched. The CDR3 runs to 15 residues. CDR1 is LNHDA and CDR2 is SQIVND in the germline V gene (reference sequence).

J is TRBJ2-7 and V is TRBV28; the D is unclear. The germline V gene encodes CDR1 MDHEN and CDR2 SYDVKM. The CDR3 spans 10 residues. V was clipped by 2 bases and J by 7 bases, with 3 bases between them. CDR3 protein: CASSLDEQYF. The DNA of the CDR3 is TGTGCCAGCAGTTTAGATGAGCAGTACTTC.

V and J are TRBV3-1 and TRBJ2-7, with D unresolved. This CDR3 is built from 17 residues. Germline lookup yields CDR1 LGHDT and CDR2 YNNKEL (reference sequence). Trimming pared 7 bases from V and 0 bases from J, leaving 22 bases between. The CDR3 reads CASTSGPWHTSSYEQYF. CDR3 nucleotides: TGTGCCAGCACCAGTGGTCCTTGGCACACGAGCTCCTACGAGCAGTACTTC.

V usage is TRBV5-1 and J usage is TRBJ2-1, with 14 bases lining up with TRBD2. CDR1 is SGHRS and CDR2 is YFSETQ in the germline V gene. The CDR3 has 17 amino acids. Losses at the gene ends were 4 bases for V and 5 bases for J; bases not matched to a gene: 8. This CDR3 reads CASSMGLAGDKNNEQFF. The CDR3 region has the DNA TGCGCCAGCAGCATGGGACTAGCGGGGGATAAGAACAATGAGCAGTTCTTC.

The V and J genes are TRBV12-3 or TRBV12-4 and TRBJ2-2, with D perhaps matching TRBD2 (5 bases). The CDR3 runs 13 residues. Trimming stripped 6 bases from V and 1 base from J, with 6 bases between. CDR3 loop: CASSGGNTGELFF. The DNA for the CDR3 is TGTGCCAGCAGCGGAGGGAACACCGGGGAGCTGTTTTTT.

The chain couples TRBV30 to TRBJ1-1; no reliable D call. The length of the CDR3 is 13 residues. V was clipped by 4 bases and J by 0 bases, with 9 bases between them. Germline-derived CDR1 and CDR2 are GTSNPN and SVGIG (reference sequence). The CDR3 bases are TGTGCCTGGAAACGCGGCGTGAACACTGAAGCTTTCTTT. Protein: CAWKRGVNTEAFF.

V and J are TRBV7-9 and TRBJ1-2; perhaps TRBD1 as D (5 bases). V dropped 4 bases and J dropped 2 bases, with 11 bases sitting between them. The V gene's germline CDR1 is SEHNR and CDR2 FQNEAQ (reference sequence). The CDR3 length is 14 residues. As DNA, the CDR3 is TGTGCCAGCAGCTCGGGGGACGGGAACTATGGCTACACCTTC. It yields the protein CASSSGDGNYGYTF.

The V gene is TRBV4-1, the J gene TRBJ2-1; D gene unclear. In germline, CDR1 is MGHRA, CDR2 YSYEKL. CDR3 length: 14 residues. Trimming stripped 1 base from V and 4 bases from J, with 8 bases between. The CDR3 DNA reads TGCGCCAGCAGCCAAGGTCAAGAGTACAATGAGCAGTTCTTC. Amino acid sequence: CASSQGQEYNEQFF.

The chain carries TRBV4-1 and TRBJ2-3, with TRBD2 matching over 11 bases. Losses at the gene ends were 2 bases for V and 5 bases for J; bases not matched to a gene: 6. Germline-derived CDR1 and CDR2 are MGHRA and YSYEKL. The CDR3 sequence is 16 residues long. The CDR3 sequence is CASSQLAGGQEDTQYF. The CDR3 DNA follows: TGCGCCAGCAGCCAATTAGCGGGGGGGCAGGAAGATACGCAGTATTTT.

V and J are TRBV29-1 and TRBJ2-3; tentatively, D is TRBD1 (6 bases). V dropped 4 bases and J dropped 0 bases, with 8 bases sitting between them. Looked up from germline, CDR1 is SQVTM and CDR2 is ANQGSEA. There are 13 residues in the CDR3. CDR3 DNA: TGCAGCGTTGCAGGGGAGAGCACAGATACGCAGTATTTT. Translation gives CSVAGESTDTQYF.

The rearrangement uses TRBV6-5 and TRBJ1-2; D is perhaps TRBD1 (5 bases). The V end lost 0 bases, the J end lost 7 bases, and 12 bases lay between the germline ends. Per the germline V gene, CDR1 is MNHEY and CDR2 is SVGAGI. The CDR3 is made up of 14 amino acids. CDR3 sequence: CASSYSEGTGGYTF. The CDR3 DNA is TGTGCCAGCAGTTACTCGGAAGGGACGGGTGGCTACACCTTC.

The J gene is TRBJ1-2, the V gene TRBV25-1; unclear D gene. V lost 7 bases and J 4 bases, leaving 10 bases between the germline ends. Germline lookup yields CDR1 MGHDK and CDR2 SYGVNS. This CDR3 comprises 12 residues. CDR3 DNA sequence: TGTGCCAGCACCACGGGGAGCTATGGCTACACCTTC. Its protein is CASTTGSYGYTF.

CDR3 protein: CASSIGRGGNQPQHF. The CDR3 DNA follows: TGTGCCAGTAGTATAGGCAGGGGCGGCAATCAGCCCCAGCATTTT. The V gene is TRBV19, the J gene TRBJ1-5; TRBD1 is a possible D gene (6 bases). The CDR3 contains 15 residues. Germline values: CDR1 LNHDA, CDR2 SQIVND (reference sequence). With 1 base removed from V and 2 bases from J, the gap between germline ends came to 9 bases.

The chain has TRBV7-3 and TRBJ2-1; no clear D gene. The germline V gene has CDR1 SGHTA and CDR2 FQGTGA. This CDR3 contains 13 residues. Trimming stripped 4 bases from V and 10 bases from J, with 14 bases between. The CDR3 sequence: CASSSQRTREQFF. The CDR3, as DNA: TGTGCCAGCAGCTCACAACGCACCAGGGAGCAGTTCTTC.

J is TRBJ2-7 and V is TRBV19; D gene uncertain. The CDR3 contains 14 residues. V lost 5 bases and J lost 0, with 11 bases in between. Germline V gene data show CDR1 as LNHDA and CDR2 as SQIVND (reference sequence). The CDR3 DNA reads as TGTGCCAGTAGTTGGACGCATCCCTCCTACGAGCAGTACTTC. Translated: CASSWTHPSYEQYF.

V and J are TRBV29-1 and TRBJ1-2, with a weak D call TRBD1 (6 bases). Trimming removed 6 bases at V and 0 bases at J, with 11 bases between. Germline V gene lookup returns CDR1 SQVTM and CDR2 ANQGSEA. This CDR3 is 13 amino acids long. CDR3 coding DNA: TGCAGCGTCCTACAGGGCCCTAACTATGGCTACACCTTC. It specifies CSVLQGPNYGYTF.

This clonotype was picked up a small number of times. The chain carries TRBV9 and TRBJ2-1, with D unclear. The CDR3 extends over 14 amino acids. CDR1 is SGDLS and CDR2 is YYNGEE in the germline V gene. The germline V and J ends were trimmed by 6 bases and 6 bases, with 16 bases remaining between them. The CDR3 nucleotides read TGTGCCAGCACTCTGGGTGGGTCGGGCAATGAGCAGTTCTTC. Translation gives CASTLGGSGNEQFF.